This T cell receptor beta chain was obtained from a study of neurological immune-mediated disorders. 5'RACE employing 10-nucleotide random UMIs yielded the cDNA. Every sequencing run generated over 180 million TCR-beta sequences from 15-18 subjects. TCRdb re-derived calls from the 5' RACE reads in MiXCR, one entry per CDR3 protein. Of around 15,000 distinct CDR3 sequences in the sample, about 14% were seen once. This clonotype showed up many times. This CDR3 comprises 15 residues. From germline, CDR1 is SQVTM and CDR2 ANQGSEA. V was trimmed by 4 bases and J by 0 bases, leaving 15 bases between them. The sequenced material came from PBMCs. The chain employs TRBV29-1 and TRBJ1-1; tentatively, D is TRBD1 (6 bases). This receptor was taken from a man aged 60-69 years with HTLV-1-associated myelopathy (HAM/TSP). CDR3 in amino acids: CSVGGGWGMNTEAFF. The CDR3 region has the DNA TGCAGCGTTGGAGGGGGTTGGGGGATGAACACTGAAGCTTTCTTT.